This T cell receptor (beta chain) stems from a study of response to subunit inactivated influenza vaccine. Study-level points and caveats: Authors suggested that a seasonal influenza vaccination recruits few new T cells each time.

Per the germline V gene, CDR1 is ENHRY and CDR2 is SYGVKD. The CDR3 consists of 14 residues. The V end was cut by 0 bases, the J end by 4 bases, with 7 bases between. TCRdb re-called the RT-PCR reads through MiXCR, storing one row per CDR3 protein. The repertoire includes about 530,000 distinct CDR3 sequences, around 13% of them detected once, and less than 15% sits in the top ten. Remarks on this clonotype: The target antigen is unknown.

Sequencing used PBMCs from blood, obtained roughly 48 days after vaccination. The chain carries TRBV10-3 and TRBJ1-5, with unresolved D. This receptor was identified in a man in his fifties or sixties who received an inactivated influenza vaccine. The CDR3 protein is CAISESVRNQPQHF. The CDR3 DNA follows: TGTGCCATCAGTGAGTCGGTCCGGAATCAGCCCCAGCATTTT.